The present entry profiles one T cell receptor beta chain with its context. The antigen is not known. One end of the junction does not line up with germline, which may come from a read error. This sample stems from a study of cytomegalovirus exposure and HLA in healthy donors. Overall study results and limits: Earlier results showed most TCR beta V segments being productive about 87% or about 30% of the time.

Sampled while nominally healthy, donors likely had unrecorded immune exposures. In the PCR, 60 Vbeta and 13 Jbeta primers were used. Produced via immunoSEQ multiplex PCR; TCRdb's table is partial and in-frame only. The sample lists about 170,000 clones; roughly 88% were seen once. The TCR was taken from a boy aged 2 to 9 in good health and CMV-seronegative. The specimen was PBMCs.

The CDR3 spells CASSLAPTGSTEELFF. For the CDR3, the DNA is TGTGCCAGCAGCTTAGCGCCAACAGGGAGCACCGAGGAGCTGTTTTTT. J is TRBJ2-2 and V is TRBV7-9; D is perhaps TRBD1 (6 bases). CDR3 length equals 16 residues. The germline V gene encodes CDR1 SEHNR and CDR2 FQNEAQ (reference sequence).